The T cell receptor beta chain under discussion was sequenced for a study of vaccination effects on CD4 cells after COVID-19. In the ViraFEST assay, antigen-specific CD4+ clonotypes were identified by expansion after peptide-pool stimulation. Subsequent to approximately 9 days of culture, CD4+ T cells were isolated. People in the vaccine group had not been infected with SARS-CoV-2 before, and their nucleocapsid antibodies were negative. After approximately 2 million PBMC were placed in each well, they were cultured with approximately 10 IU/ml IL-2 and approximately 10 ug/ml peptides. Cells had half their medium changed to IL-2 medium on days 3 and 7. Germline lookup yields CDR1 LNHDA and CDR2 SQIVND (reference sequence). V was clipped by 3 bases and J by 5 bases, with 8 bases between them. The CDR3 spans 13 residues. The data were produced by immunoSEQ multiplex PCR, yet TCRdb's version contains in-frame clones alone and is incomplete. The sample holds about 73,000 clones, about 70% seen once.

Study outcomes and limitations: Missing from the study were early post-infection timepoints, and its convalescent patients were few.

As concerns this clone: As yet, its antigen is unknown.

The V call is TRBV19, the J call TRBJ2-1; no clear D. The material was CD4+ T cells from PBMCs cultured with HCoV-NL63 spike peptides, obtained before COVID-19 vaccination. This sequence originates from a human donor who received a COVID-19 vaccine. The CDR3 loop reads CASSISIHNEQFF. CDR3 coding DNA: TGTGCCAGTAGTATTAGTATCCACAATGAGCAGTTCTTC.